The TCR beta chain under discussion was sequenced for a study of blood T cell repertoires in COVID-19. The CDR3 runs to 15 residues. Germline trimming cut 4 bases from V and 3 bases from J; bases unmatched to any gene: 4. CDR1 and CDR2 from the germline V gene are MNHEY and SMNVEV (reference sequence). The data were produced by immunoSEQ multiplex PCR, yet TCRdb's version contains in-frame clones alone and is incomplete. In the table there are a few hundred thousand clones, roughly 85% of which are singletons. The sample consisted of peripheral blood. V gene TRBV27 combines with J gene TRBJ2-3; 10 bases are shared with TRBD1. This clonotype was sampled from a human donor in a cohort sampled during active COVID-19. The CDR3 loop is CASSSGQGRTDTQYF. Here the CDR3 DNA reads TGTGCCAGCAGTTCGGGACAGGGGCGGACAGATACGCAGTATTTT.